This T cell receptor beta chain was captured in a study of cytomegalovirus exposure and HLA in healthy donors. The study's findings and limits: Accurate HLA-A and HLA-B prediction from TCR beta sequences was reported for most subjects. TCR beta chains numbering under 200 were designated cytomegalovirus-associated.

The CDR3 runs to 17 residues. Germline CDR1 SGHRS, CDR2 YFSETQ. V lost 3 bases to trimming and J lost 2 bases; unmatched junction nucleotides: 10. In the PCR, 60 Vbeta and 13 Jbeta primers were used. Original analysis: An analysis performed later counted 74 million or so unique TCR beta chains (around 9.9 million of them shared). Assay used: immunoSEQ multiplex PCR; TCRdb lists only in-frame clones, some missing. From that table come the V and J calls and clone size; the DNA was used to work out D and trimming. The sample carries 95,000 to 150,000 clones, around 79% recorded once. On this clone itself: The antigen is unknown.

The V and J genes are TRBV5-1 and TRBJ2-3; 9 bases are shared with TRBD2. Material for sequencing was PBMCs. The sequence was obtained from a woman in her thirties or forties in good health and CMV-seronegative. CDR3 protein: CASSWGPSGDFTDTQYF. The CDR3 bases are TGCGCCAGCAGCTGGGGGCCTAGCGGGGACTTCACAGATACGCAGTATTTT.